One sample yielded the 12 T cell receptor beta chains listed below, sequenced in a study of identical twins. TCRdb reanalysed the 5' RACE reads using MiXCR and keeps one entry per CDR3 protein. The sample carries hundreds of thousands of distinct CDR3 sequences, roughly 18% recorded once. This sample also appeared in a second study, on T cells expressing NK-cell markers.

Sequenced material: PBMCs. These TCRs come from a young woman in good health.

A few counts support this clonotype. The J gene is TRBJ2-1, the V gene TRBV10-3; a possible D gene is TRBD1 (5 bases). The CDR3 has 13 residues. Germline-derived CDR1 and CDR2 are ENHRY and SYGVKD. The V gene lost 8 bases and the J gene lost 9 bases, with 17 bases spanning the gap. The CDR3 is CAILQQAGGEQFF. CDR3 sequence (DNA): TGTGCCATCTTACAACAGGCTGGTGGTGAGCAGTTCTTC.

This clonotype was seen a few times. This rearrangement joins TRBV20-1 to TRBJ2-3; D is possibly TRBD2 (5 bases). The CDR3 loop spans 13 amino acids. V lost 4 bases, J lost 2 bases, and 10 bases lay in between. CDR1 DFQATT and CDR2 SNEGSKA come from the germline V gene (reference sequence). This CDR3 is CSANTGNTDTQYF. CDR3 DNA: TGCAGTGCTAATACGGGAAACACAGATACGCAGTATTTT.

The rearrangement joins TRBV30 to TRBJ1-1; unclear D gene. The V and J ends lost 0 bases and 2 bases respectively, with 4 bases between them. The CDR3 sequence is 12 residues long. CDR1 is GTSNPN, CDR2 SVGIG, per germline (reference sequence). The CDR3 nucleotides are TGTGCCTGGAGTGTACATAACACTGAAGCTTTCTTT. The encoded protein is CAWSVHNTEAFF.

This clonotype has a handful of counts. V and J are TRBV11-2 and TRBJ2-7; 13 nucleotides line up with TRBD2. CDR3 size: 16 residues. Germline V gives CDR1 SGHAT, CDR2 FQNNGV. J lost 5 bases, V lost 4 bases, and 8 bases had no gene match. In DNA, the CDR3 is TGTGCCAGCAGCTGGGGGGGACTAGCGGGACAAGACGAGCAGTACTTC. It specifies CASSWGGLAGQDEQYF. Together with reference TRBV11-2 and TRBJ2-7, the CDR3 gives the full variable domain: EAGVAQSPRYKIIEKRQSVAFWCNPISGHATLYWYQQILGQGPKLLIQFQNNGVVDDSQLPKDRFSAERLKGVDSTLKIQPAKLEDSAVYLCASSWGGLAGQDEQYFGPGTRLTVT.

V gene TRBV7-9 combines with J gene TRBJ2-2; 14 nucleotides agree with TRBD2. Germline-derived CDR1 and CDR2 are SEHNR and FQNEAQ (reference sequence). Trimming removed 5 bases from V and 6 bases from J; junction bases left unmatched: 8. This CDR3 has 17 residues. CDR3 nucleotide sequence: TGTGCCAGCAGCAACTATGGACTAGCGGGAGGCCCCGGGGAGCTGTTTTTT. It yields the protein CASSNYGLAGGPGELFF.

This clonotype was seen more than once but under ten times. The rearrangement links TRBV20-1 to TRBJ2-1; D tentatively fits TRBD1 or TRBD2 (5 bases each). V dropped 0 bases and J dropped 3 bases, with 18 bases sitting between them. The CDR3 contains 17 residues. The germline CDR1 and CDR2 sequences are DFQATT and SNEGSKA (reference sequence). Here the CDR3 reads CSARDLRGVALYNEQFF. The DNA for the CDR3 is TGCAGTGCTAGAGATCTTAGGGGAGTAGCTCTCTACAATGAGCAGTTCTTC.

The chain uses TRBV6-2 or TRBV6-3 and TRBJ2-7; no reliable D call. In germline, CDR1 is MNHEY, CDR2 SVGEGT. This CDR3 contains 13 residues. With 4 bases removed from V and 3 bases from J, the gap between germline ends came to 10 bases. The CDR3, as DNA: TGTGCCAGCAGTTCTGGAGTAATCTACGAGCAGTACTTC. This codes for CASSSGVIYEQYF.

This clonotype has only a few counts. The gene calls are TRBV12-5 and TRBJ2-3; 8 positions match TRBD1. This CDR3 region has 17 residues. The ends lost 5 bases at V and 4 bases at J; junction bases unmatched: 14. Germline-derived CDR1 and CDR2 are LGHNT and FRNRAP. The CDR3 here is CASGQGQVQVRADTQYF. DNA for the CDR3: TGTGCTAGTGGTCAGGGACAGGTCCAGGTTAGAGCAGATACGCAGTATTTT.

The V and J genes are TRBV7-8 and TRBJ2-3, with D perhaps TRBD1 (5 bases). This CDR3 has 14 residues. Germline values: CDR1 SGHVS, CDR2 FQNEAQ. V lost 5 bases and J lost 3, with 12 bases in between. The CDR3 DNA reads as TGTGCCAGCAGCCCAAGGAGACAGACAGATACGCAGTATTTT. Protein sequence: CASSPRRQTDTQYF.

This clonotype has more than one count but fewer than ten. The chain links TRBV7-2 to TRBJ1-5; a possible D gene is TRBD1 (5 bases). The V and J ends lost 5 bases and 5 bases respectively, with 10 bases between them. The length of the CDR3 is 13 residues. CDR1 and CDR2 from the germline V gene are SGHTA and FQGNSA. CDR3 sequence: CASSRDLHQPQHF. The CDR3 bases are TGTGCCAGCAGCCGGGACTTACATCAGCCCCAGCATTTT.

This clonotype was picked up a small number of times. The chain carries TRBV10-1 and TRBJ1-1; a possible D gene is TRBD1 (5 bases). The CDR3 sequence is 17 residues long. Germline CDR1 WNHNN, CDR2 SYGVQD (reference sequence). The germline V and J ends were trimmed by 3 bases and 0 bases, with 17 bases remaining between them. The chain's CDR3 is CASSEGTGNPLNTEAFF. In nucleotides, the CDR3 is TGCGCCAGCAGTGAAGGGACGGGGAATCCACTGAACACTGAAGCTTTCTTT.

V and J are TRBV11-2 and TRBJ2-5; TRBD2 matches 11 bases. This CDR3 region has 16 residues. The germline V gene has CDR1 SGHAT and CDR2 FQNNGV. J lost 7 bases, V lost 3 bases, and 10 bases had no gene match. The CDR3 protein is CASSFTGLAASGTQYF. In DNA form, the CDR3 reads TGTGCCAGCAGCTTTACGGGACTAGCGGCCTCCGGGACCCAGTACTTC.